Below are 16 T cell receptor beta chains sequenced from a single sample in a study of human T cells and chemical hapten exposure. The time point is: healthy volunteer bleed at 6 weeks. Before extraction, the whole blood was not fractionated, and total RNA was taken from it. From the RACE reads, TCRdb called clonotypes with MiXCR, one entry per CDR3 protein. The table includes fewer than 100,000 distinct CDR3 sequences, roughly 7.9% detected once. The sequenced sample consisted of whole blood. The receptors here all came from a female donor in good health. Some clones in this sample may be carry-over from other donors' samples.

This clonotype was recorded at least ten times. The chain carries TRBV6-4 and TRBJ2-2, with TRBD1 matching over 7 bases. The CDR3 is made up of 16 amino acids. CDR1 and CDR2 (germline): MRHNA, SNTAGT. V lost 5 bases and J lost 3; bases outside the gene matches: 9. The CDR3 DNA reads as TGTGCCAGCAGTCCTGACAGGGAAGGCGACACCGGGGAGCTGTTTTTT. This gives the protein CASSPDREGDTGELFF.

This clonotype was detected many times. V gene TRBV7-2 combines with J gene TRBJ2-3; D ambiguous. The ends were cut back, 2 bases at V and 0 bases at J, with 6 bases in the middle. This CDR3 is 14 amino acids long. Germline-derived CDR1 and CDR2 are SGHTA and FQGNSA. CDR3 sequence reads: CASSLMGSTDTQYF. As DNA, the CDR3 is TGTGCCAGCAGCTTAATGGGGAGCACAGATACGCAGTATTTT.

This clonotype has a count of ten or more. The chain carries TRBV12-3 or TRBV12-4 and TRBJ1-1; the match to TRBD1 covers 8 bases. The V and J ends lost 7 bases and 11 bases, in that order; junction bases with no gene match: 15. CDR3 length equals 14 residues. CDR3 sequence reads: CASTRTGLRSWAFF. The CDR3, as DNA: TGTGCCAGCACTCGGACAGGGTTGCGTTCGTGGGCTTTCTTT.

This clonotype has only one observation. In DNA, the CDR3 is TGTGCCAGCAGTGACCCGACCCCTGATACGCAGTATTTT. Its translation is CASSDPTPDTQYF. The chain couples TRBV25-1 to TRBJ2-3, with D unresolved. V gave up 3 bases and J gave up 6 bases, with 10 bases separating them. The CDR3 is 13 amino acids. The V gene's germline CDR1 is MGHDK and CDR2 SYGVNS.

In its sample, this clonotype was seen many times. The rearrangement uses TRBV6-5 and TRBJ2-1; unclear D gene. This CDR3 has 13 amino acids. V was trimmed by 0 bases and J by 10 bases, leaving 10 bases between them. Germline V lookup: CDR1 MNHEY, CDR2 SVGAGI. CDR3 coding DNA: TGTGCCAGCAGTTACTCGAACCCTCGGGAGCAGTTCTTC. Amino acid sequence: CASSYSNPREQFF.

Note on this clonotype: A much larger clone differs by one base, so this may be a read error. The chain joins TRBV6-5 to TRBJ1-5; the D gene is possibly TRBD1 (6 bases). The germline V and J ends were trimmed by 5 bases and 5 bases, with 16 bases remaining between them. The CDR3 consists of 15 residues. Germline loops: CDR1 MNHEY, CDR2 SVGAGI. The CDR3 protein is CASSTQRGLYQPQHF. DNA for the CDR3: TGTGCCAGCAGTACCCAGAGGGGGTTGTATCAGCCCCAGCATTTT.

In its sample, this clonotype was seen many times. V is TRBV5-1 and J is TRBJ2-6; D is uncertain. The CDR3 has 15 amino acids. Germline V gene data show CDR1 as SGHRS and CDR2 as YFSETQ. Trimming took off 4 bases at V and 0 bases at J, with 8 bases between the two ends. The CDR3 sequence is CASSRWDSGANVLTF. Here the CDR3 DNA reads TGCGCCAGCAGCCGGTGGGACTCTGGGGCCAACGTCCTGACTTTC.

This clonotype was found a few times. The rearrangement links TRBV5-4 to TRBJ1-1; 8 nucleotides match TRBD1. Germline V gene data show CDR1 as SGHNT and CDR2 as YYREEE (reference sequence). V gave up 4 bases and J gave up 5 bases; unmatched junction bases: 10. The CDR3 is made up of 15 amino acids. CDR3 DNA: TGTGCCAGCAGCCCTAGACAGGGGCAGTTGACTGAAGCTTTCTTT. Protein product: CASSPRQGQLTEAFF.

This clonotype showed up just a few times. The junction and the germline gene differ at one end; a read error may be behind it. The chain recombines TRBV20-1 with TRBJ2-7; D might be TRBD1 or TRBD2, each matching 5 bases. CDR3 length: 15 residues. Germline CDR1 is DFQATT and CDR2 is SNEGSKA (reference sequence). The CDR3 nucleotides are TGCAGTGCTACTGGAAGGTGGGGGACCTCCGACGAGCAGTACTTC. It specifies CSATGRWGTSDEQYF.

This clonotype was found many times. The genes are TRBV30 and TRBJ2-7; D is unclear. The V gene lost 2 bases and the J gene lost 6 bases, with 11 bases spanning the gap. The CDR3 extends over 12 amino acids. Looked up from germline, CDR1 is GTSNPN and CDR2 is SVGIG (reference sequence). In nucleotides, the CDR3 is TGTGCCTGGAGTCCCCCGGGCTCCGAGCAGTACTTC. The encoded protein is CAWSPPGSEQYF.

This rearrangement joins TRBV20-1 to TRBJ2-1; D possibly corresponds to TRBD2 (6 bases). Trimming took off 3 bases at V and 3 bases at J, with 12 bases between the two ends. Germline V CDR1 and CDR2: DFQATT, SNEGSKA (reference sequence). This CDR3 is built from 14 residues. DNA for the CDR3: TGCAGTGCTAGCCGGGGGAGTCTCTACAATGAGCAGTTCTTC. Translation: CSASRGSLYNEQFF.

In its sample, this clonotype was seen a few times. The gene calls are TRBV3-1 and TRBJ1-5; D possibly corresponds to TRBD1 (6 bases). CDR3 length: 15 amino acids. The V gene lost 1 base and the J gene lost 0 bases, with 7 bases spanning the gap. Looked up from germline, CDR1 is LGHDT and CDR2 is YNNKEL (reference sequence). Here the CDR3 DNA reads TGTGCCAGCAGCCAAGTCAGGGGTAGCAATCAGCCCCAGCATTTT. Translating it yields CASSQVRGSNQPQHF.

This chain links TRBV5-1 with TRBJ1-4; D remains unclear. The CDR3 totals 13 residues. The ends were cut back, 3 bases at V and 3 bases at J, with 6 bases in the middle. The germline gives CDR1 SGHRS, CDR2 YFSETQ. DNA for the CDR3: TGCGCCAGCAGCTCCGGGGCTAATGAAAAACTGTTTTTT. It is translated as CASSSGANEKLFF.

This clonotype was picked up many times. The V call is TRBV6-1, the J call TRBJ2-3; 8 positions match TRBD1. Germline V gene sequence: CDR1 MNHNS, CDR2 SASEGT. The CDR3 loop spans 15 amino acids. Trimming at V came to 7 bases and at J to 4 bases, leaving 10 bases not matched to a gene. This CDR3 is CASMDREDESDTQYF. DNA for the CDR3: TGTGCCAGCATGGACAGGGAAGACGAATCAGATACGCAGTATTTT.

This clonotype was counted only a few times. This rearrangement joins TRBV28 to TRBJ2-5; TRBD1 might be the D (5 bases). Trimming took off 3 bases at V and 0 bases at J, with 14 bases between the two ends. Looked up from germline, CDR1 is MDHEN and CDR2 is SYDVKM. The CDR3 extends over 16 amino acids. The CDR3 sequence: CASSFRPRQYQETQYF. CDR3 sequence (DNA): TGTGCCAGCAGTTTTCGGCCTCGACAGTACCAAGAGACCCAGTACTTC.

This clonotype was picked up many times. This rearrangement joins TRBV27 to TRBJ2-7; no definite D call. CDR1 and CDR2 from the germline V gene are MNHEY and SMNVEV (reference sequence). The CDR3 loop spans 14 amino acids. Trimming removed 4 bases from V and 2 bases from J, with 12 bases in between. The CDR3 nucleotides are TGTGCCAGCAGTTCCTTCGGAGCTACCTACGAGCAGTACTTC. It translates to CASSSFGATYEQYF.